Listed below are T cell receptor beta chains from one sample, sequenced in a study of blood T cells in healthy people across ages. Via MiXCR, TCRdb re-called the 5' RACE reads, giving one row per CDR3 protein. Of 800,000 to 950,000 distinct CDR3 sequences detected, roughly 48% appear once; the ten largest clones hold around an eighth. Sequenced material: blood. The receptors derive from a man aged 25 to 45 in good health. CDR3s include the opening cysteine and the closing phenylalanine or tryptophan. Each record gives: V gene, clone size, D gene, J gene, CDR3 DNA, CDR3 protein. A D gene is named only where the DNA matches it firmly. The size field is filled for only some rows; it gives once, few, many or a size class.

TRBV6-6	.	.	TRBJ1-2	TGTGCCAGCAGTTACGCGTCCGGGGAGTATGGCTACACCTTC	CASSYASGEYGYTF
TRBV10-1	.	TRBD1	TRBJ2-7	TGCGCCAGCAGTGAGTCCTACCTCGTCACAGGGGGCGCGAAAAACGAGCAGTACTTC	CASSESYLVTGGAKNEQYF
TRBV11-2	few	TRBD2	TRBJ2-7	TGTGCCAGCAGCCACCTAGCGGGGAACTCCTACGAGCAGTACTTC	CASSHLAGNSYEQYF
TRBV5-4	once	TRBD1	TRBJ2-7	TGTGCCAGCAGCCGACAGGGGGGGCCTTCCTACGAGCAGTACTTC	CASSRQGGPSYEQYF
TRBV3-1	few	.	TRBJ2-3	TGTGCCAGCAGCCGCAGGGGGGCTGATTTTTCAGATACGCAGTATTTT	CASSRRGADFSDTQYF
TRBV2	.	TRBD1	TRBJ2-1	TGTGCCACCAACTTACAGGGGCACGAACAGTTCTTC	CATNLQGHEQFF
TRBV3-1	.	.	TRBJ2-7	TGTGCCAGCAGCCTCAGACAGACCTACGAGCAGTACTTC	CASSLRQTYEQYF
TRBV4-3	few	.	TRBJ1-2	TGCGCCAGCAGCCAAGATGGCCAGACAATCTATGGCTACACCTTC	CASSQDGQTIYGYTF
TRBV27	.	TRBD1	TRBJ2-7	TGTGCCAGCAGTACCGTGACAGGGCCCTACGAGCAGTACTTC	CASSTVTGPYEQYF
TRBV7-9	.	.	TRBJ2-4	TGTGCCAGCAGCTTCAGGCTTGGGGAGCAGTACTTC	CASSFRLGEQYF
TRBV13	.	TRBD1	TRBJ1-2	TGTGCCAGCAGCTCCGGGACAGGAACTAACTATGGCTACACCTTC	CASSSGTGTNYGYTF
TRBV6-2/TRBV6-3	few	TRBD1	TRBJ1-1	TGTGCCAGCAGGCGGGACAGCTCCCGTGAAGCTTTCTTT	CASRRDSSREAFF
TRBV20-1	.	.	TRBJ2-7	TGCAGTGCTAGAACCGGGACAAACTATTACGAGCAGTACTTC	CSARTGTNYYEQYF
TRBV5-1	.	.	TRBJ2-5	TGCGCCAGCAGCTTACGGGGCTCCCAGAGCCAAGAGACCCAGTACTTC	CASSLRGSQSQETQYF
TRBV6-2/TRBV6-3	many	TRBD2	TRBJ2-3	TGTGCCAGCAGTCTAGCGGGGGGGAACACAGATACGCAGTATTTT	CASSLAGGNTDTQYF
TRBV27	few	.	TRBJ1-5	TGTGCCAGCAGTTTAAGGGGTAACAATCAGCCCCAGCATTTT	CASSLRGNNQPQHF
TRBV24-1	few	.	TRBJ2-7	TGTGCCACCAGTGCTGCGCGGGCTAGCGTCTACGAGCAGTACTTC	CATSAARASVYEQYF
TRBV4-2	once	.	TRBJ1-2	TGTGCCAGCAGCCAAGATCCTCGTACCAACTATGGCTACACCTTC	CASSQDPRTNYGYTF
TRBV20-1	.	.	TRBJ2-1	TGCAGTGCTAGAAAAGCGGTCGGGGATGAGCAGTTCTTC	CSARKAVGDEQFF
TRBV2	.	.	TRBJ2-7	TGTGCCGGGGCTACAGGTTTCGAGCAGTACTTC	CAGATGFEQYF
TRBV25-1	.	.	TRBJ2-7	TGTGCCAGCAGCCTCGAGGGGTTCGGCTACGAGCAGTACTTC	CASSLEGFGYEQYF
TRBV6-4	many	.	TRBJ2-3	TGTGCCAGCAGTGAGCCAATTGTTCCAGATACGCAGTATTTT	CASSEPIVPDTQYF
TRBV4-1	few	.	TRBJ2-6	TGCGCCAGCAGCAGGGGTTTAGGGGCCAACGTCCTGACTTTC	CASSRGLGANVLTF
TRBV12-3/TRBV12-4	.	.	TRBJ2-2	TGTGCCAGCAGTTTCGACACTACGAACACCGGGGAGCTGTTTTTT	CASSFDTTNTGELFF
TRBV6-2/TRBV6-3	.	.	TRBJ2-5	TGTGCCAGCGAAGGGGGGAGCCTCTCTGAAGAGACCCAGTACTTC	CASEGGSLSEETQYF
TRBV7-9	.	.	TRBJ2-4	TGTGCCAGCAGGACTGACAGAGAACTAGCCAAAAACATTCAGTACTTC	CASRTDRELAKNIQYF
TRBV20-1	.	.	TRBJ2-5	TGCAGTGCTGAGGGTAGCAGGGAGACCCAGTACTTC	CSAEGSRETQYF
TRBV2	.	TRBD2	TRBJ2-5	TGTGCCAGCTCCCTTGATGGGGGGGACCAAGAGACCCAGTACTTC	CASSLDGGDQETQYF
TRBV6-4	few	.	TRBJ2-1	TGTGCCAGCAGTGACTCCCTCAATGAGCAGTTCTTC	CASSDSLNEQFF
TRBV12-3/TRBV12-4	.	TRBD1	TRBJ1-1	TGTGCCAACAGAAGGGGACAGTCAGGTGCTGAAGCTTTCTTT	CANRRGQSGAEAFF
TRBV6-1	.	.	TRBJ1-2	TGTGCCACTGAACACCGGGATTACTATGGCTACACCTTC	CATEHRDYYGYTF
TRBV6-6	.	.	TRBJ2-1	TGTGCCAGCTGGACCACGGGTCACAATGAGCAGTTCTTC	CASWTTGHNEQFF
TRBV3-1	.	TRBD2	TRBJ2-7	TGTGCCAGCAGCCAACCGACTAGCGGGGGGGCTTTCCACGAGCAGTACTTC	CASSQPTSGGAFHEQYF
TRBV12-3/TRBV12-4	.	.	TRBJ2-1	TGTGCCAGCCGGAGTAGTCGGGCTTTGTACAATGAGCAGTTCTTC	CASRSSRALYNEQFF
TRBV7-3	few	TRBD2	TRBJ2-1	TGTGCCAGCAGCCAGCGGGGGGAGTACAATGAGCAGTTCTTC	CASSQRGEYNEQFF
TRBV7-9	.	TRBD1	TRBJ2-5	TGTGCCAGCAGCTTAGGACAGGGGGGGATCCAAGAGACCCAGTACTTC	CASSLGQGGIQETQYF
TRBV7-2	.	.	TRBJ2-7	TGTGCCAGCAGCTTAGCCCACAGGGCCTCTCAACTTTACAATGAGCAGTACTTC	CASSLAHRASQLYNEQYF